This record looks at one T cell receptor (beta chain) sequence and its context. Deletions cut 0 bases from V and 5 bases from J, with 13 bases between. Germline V gene data show CDR1 as KGHSH and CDR2 as LQKENI. The CDR3 loop spans 15 amino acids. This entry belongs to a study of T cell responses to AZD1222 COVID-19 vaccine. The repertoire was sequenced with immunoSEQ multiplex PCR; TCRdb's copy has only in-frame clones and lacks some. The sample contains approximately 120,000 clones, 88% of which appear only once. V is TRBV18 and J is TRBJ1-2; possible D gene TRBD1, 6 bases. This sequence was found in an adult in good health. The input for sequencing was peripheral blood, taken on day 0 of AZD1222 vaccination. CDR3: CASSPPSGEGYGYTF. DNA of the CDR3: TGTGCCAGCTCACCACCATCAGGGGAGGGTTATGGCTACACCTTC.